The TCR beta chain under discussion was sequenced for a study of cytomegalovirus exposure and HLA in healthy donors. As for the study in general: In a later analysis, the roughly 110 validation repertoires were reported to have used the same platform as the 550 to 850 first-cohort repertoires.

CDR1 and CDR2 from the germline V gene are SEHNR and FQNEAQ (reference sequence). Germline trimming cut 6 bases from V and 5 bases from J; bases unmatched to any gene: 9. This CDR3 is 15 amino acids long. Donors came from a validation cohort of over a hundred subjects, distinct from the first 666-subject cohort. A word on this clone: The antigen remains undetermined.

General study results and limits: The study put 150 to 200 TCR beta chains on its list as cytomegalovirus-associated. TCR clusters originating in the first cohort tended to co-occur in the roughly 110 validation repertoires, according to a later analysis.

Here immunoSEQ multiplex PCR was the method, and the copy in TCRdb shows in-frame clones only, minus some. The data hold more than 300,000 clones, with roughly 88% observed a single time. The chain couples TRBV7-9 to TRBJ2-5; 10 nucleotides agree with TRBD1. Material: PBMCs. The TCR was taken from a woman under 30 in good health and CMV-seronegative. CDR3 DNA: TGTGCCAGCAGAACGGGACAGGGGCGGGTTGAGACCCAGTACTTC. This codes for CASRTGQGRVETQYF.